The 3 T cell receptor beta chains given below trace back to one sample, sequenced in a study of T cell changes during pregnancy in multiple sclerosis. Libraries were prepared by immunoSEQ multiplex PCR; TCRdb keeps only in-frame clonotypes and omits some of them. The table lists about 79,000 clones, 75% to 95% of them singletons. Sequenced here: CD4+ T cells from peripheral blood mononuclear cells, sampled in the second trimester of pregnancy. These receptors were obtained from a female donor with multiple sclerosis, enrolled in a pregnancy study.

The chain uses TRBV5-8 and TRBJ1-1, with 7 bases aligning to TRBD1. The V gene's germline CDR1 is SGHTS and CDR2 YDEGEE. V lost 4 bases to trimming and J lost 5 bases; unmatched junction nucleotides: 11. CDR3 length: 15 residues. The CDR3 sequence is CASSRVGGAGTEAFF. The CDR3 DNA follows: TGTGCCAGCAGCCGTGTAGGGGGCGCGGGGACTGAAGCTTTCTTT.

This chain joins TRBV19 and TRBJ2-3; TRBD2 might be the D (6 bases). Germline V gives CDR1 LNHDA, CDR2 SQIVND (reference sequence). The CDR3 is 14 amino acids. The V and J ends lost 11 bases and 0 bases respectively, with 15 bases between them. The CDR3 spells CASVGGISTDTQYF. DNA for the CDR3: TGTGCCTCCGTAGGCGGGATAAGCACAGATACGCAGTATTTT.

The chain employs TRBV5-8 and TRBJ2-3; 7 bases match TRBD2. The V gene's germline CDR1 is SGHTS and CDR2 YDEGEE. The CDR3 runs 14 residues. V was clipped by 4 bases and J by 4 bases; unmatched bases: 6. The CDR3 loop reads CASSPGLGPDTQYF. The CDR3 region has the DNA TGTGCCAGCAGCCCCGGACTAGGCCCAGATACGCAGTATTTT.